These T cell receptor beta chains were read from a single sample in a study of breast tumors, draining lymph nodes, adjacent tissues. TCRdb re-called the multiplex PCR reads through MiXCR, storing one row per CDR3 protein. Among approximately 210,000 distinct CDR3 sequences listed, approximately 36% were seen once. The source material was axillary lymph node tissue. The receptors originated from a female donor with breast cancer. Some clones in this sample may be carry-over from other donors' samples. CDR3s include the opening cysteine and the closing phenylalanine or tryptophan. A D gene is named only where the DNA matches it firmly. Only part of the rows carry a size: once, few, many, or a class if the clone is expanded.

V gene	J gene	clone size	D gene	CDR3 DNA	CDR3 protein
TRBV6-1	TRBJ1-4	.	.	TGTGCCAGCAGTGAGGGACATTTCCTCACTAATGAAAAACTGTTTTTT	CASSEGHFLTNEKLFF
TRBV24-1	TRBJ2-1	many	.	TGTGCCACCAGTGAACAGGGAAGCTCCTACAATGAGCAGTTCTTC	CATSEQGSSYNEQFF
TRBV9	TRBJ1-2	.	TRBD1	TGTGCTAGGACAGGGGAGGGCTATGGCTACACCTTC	CARTGEGYGYTF
TRBV6-6	TRBJ2-3	.	TRBD2	TGTGCCAGCACCATCACTAGCGTACTCACAGATACGCAGTATTTT	CASTITSVLTDTQYF
TRBV10-3	TRBJ2-7	many	.	TGTGCCATCAGTGAGTCGGGGCAGTTTTACTACGAGCAGTACTTC	CAISESGQFYYEQYF
TRBV5-6	TRBJ1-3	many	.	TGTGCCAGCAGCCATCGTGTGGTCACTGGAAACACCATATATTTT	CASSHRVVTGNTIYF
TRBV7-9	TRBJ1-5	.	.	TGTGCCAGCACCCTGGGCAATCAGCCCCAGCATTTT	CASTLGNQPQHF
TRBV29-1	TRBJ2-7	.	.	TGCAGCGTTGCGGGAGCGGCCGAGCAGTACTTC	CSVAGAAEQYF
TRBV6-1	TRBJ2-7	.	TRBD2	TGTGCCAGCAGGACAGGGGTAGCGGGAGGGCGAAGCTCCTACGAGCAGCACTTC	CASRTGVAGGRSSYEQHF
TRBV19	TRBJ1-6	once	.	TGTGCCAGTAACCCGGGACGGGTGAATTCACCCCTCCACTTT	CASNPGRVNSPLHF
TRBV20-1	TRBJ2-5	many	TRBD2	TGCAGTGCTAGGCTTCCCAGTCTAGCGGGACCCATCCAAGAGACCCAGTACTTC	CSARLPSLAGPIQETQYF
TRBV28	TRBJ1-2	.	.	TGTGCCAGCAGTACCGGGACACCCTATGGCTACACCTTC	CASSTGTPYGYTF
TRBV7-2	TRBJ1-4	many	.	TGTGCCAGCAGCCCGAGTTTCACGGCGGCTAATGAAAAACTGTTTTTT	CASSPSFTAANEKLFF
TRBV6-1	TRBJ2-5	many	.	TGTGCCAGCAGTGAGATAGCGGTGGGAGAGACCCAGTACTTC	CASSEIAVGETQYF
TRBV25-1	TRBJ1-5	many	.	TGTGCCAGCAGTGACGGTCAACGATATCAGCCCCAGCATTTT	CASSDGQRYQPQHF
TRBV4-3	TRBJ2-6	.	.	TGCGCCAGCAGCCCCTCGCAGGGGCTCAGTGGGGCCAACGTCCTGACTTTC	CASSPSQGLSGANVLTF
TRBV7-9	TRBJ1-3	many	TRBD1	TGTGCCAGCAGCCAGGGACAGCACGGAAACACCATATATTTT	CASSQGQHGNTIYF
TRBV11-3	TRBJ2-7	once	.	TGTGCCAGCAGCGCAATATACGAGCAGTACTTC	CASSAIYEQYF
TRBV7-2	TRBJ2-2	.	TRBD2	TGTGCCAGCAATAGACTAGCGGGGGGGCCATACGGGGAGCTGTTTTTT	CASNRLAGGPYGELFF
TRBV2	TRBJ2-7	many	TRBD1	TGTGCCAGCAGTAACAGGGGAAGCTCCTACGAGCAGTACTTC	CASSNRGSSYEQYF
TRBV11-3	TRBJ1-1	once	.	TGTGCCAGCAGCTTGCAGGGATCGGACACTGAAGCTTTCTTT	CASSLQGSDTEAFF
TRBV10-3	TRBJ2-1	.	TRBD2	TGTGCCATCAGGATGGGAGGGACGGCGGACAATGAGCAGTTCTTC	CAIRMGGTADNEQFF
TRBV5-1	TRBJ1-1	.	.	TGCGCCAGCAGCTTGGGGAATGGGGACACTGAAGCTTTCTTT	CASSLGNGDTEAFF
TRBV2	TRBJ2-3	many	.	TGTGCCAGCAGTTTGTCCACCACGTCCACAGATACGCAGTATTTT	CASSLSTTSTDTQYF
TRBV15	TRBJ2-1	.	TRBD1	TGTGCCACCAGCAGCTTTTCCGGGACAGGGGGATACAATGAGCAGTTCTTC	CATSSFSGTGGYNEQFF
TRBV20-1	TRBJ2-1	.	TRBD2	TGCAGTGCTAGGCTGGGGACTAGCAGCTACAATGAGCAGTTCTTC	CSARLGTSSYNEQFF
TRBV4-3	TRBJ1-6	many	.	TGCGCCAGCAGCCAAGATCCGGGTAGAAATTCACCCCTCCACTTT	CASSQDPGRNSPLHF
TRBV14	TRBJ2-7	once	.	TGTGCCAGCAGCCAAGATGCGGGATATTCCTACGAGCAGTACTTC	CASSQDAGYSYEQYF
TRBV5-1	TRBJ1-1	.	.	TGCGCCAGCAGCATAAGACAGGACTCGAACACTGAAGCTTTCTTT	CASSIRQDSNTEAFF
TRBV29-1	TRBJ1-1	.	TRBD1	TGCAGCGTGACGACAGGGAGGGACACTGAAGCTTTCTTT	CSVTTGRDTEAFF
TRBV6-6	TRBJ2-1	few	.	TGTGCCAGCAGCGAATACGGGAGAGCAAATGAGCAGTTCTTC	CASSEYGRANEQFF
TRBV2	TRBJ1-1	few	.	TGTGCCAGCAAAGGGCAGATGAACACTGAAGCTTTCTTT	CASKGQMNTEAFF
TRBV7-7	TRBJ2-5	many	TRBD1	TGTGCTAGCAGCCCCGGACAGGGGGCACTGGAGACCCAGTACTTC	CASSPGQGALETQYF
TRBV4-3	TRBJ1-2	many	.	TGCGCCAGCAGCCAAGGGGGAAGGAACTATGGCTACACCTTC	CASSQGGRNYGYTF
TRBV7-3	TRBJ1-2	many	.	TGTGCCAGCAGCTTAACCAGCACGGAGGGCTACACCTTC	CASSLTSTEGYTF
TRBV7-2	TRBJ1-3	many	.	TGTGCCAGCAGCCCACAAAAGGGGGGAAACACCATATATTTT	CASSPQKGGNTIYF
TRBV6-5	TRBJ2-3	.	.	TGTGCCAGCAGTTACCGGGCAGGGGTAGATACGCAGTATTTT	CASSYRAGVDTQYF
TRBV5-1	TRBJ2-3	many	TRBD2	TGCGCCAGCAGCCTAGGACTAGCGTCAACAGATACGCAGTATTTT	CASSLGLASTDTQYF
TRBV5-1	TRBJ2-3	many	TRBD2	TGCGCCAGCAGCTTGGGCCCACGGACTAGCGGGGATACGCAGTATTTT	CASSLGPRTSGDTQYF
TRBV20-1	TRBJ2-6	many	TRBD1	TGCAGTGTTGGGACAGGGGTATCTGGGGCCAACGTCCTGACTTTC	CSVGTGVSGANVLTF
TRBV28	TRBJ1-2	few	.	TGTGCCAGCAGTTTACCAGCAGCCCAGGTTAGGGGCTACACCTTC	CASSLPAAQVRGYTF
TRBV4-3	TRBJ2-5	.	.	TGCGCCAGCAGCCAAGTTGGTGGGGAGACCCAGTACTTC	CASSQVGGETQYF
TRBV7-3	TRBJ2-5	many	.	TGTGCCAGCAGCTTAACGGCCCAAGAGACCCAGTACTTC	CASSLTAQETQYF
TRBV7-6	TRBJ1-1	.	.	TGTGCCAGCAGCTTAGCCCAGACGAACACTGAAGCTTTCTTT	CASSLAQTNTEAFF
TRBV15	TRBJ1-5	.	.	TGTGCCGCCAGTAGAGATGCTCAGCCCCAGCATTTT	CAASRDAQPQHF
TRBV4-2	TRBJ1-6	.	.	TGTGCCAGCAGCCCAGAAACAGGTCTTAATTCACCCCTCCACTTT	CASSPETGLNSPLHF